This T cell receptor (beta chain) was recovered during a study of blood T cell repertoires in COVID-19. For the study at large: There were acute and convalescent COVID-19 samples, and they came from the United States, Italy and Spain.

This CDR3 comprises 17 residues. Unmatched junction bases numbered 9, after V lost 0 bases and J lost 4 bases. CDR1 SGDLS and CDR2 YYNGEE come from the germline V gene. Repertoires were generated with immunoSEQ multiplex PCR, while TCRdb's copy carries only in-frame clones and drops some. Of approximately 190,000 clones detected, over 80% appear once; the ten largest clones hold approximately 6.5%. The source is a woman in her thirties or forties with acute or convalescent COVID-19. Sequencing was done on a sample of peripheral blood. This chain links TRBV9 with TRBJ2-3, with 9 bases that match TRBD2. The CDR3: CASSVVGSGSPADTQYF. In nucleotides, the CDR3 is TGTGCCAGCAGCGTAGTCGGTAGCGGGAGCCCCGCAGATACGCAGTATTTT.